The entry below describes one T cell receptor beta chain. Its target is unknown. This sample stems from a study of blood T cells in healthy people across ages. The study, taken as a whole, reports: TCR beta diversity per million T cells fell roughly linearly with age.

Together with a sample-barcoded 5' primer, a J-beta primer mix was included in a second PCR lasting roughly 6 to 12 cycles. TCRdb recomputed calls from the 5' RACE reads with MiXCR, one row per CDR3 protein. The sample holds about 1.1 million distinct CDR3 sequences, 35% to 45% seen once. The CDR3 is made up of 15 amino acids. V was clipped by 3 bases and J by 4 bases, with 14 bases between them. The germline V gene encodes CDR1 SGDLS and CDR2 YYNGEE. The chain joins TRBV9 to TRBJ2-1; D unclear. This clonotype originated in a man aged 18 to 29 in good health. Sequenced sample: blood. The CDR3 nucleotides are TGTGCCAGCAGCGCAGGACCAGACTCGTACAATGAGCAGTTCTTC. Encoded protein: CASSAGPDSYNEQFF. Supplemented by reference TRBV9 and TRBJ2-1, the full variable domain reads DSGVTQTPKHLITATGQRVTLRCSPRSGDLSVYWYQQSLDQGLQFLIQYYNGEERAKGNILERFSAQQFPDLHSELNLSSLELGDSALYFCASSAGPDSYNEQFFGPGTRLTVL.